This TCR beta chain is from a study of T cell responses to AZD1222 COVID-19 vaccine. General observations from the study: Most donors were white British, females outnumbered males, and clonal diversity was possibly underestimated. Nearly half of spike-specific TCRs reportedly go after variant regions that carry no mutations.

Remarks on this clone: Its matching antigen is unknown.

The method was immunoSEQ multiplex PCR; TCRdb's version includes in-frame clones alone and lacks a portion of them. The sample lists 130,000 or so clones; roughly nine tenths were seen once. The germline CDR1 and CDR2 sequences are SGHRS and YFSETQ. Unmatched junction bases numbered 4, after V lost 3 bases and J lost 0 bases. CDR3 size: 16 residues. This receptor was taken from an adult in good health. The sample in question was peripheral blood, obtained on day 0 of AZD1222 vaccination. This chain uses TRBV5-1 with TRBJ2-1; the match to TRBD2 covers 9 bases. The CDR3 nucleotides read TGCGCCAGCAGCTGGCAAGCGGGAGGCTCCTACAATGAGCAGTTCTTC. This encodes CASSWQAGGSYNEQFF.